What follows describes a single TCR beta chain. A multiplex PCR was run with 60 Vbeta primers and 13 Jbeta primers. Only in-frame clones appear in the TCRdb table, and some are missing; sequencing was by immunoSEQ multiplex PCR. The sample includes about 150,000 clones, about 75% seen only once; the top ten take 6% to 8.5%. Trimming took 8 bases from V and 1 from J; bases not matched to a gene: 4. Germline-derived CDR1 and CDR2 are WNHNN and SYGVQD (reference sequence). There are 14 residues in the CDR3. The data derive from a study of cytomegalovirus exposure and HLA in healthy donors. The gene calls are TRBV10-1 and TRBJ1-5; 8 positions agree with TRBD1. The source material was PBMCs. The sequence derives from a man aged 25-45 years in good health and CMV-seronegative. CDR3 loop: CASWTGSSNQPQHF. The CDR3 nucleotides read TGCGCCAGCTGGACAGGGAGCAGCAATCAGCCCCAGCATTTT.